This T cell receptor beta chain is drawn from a study of blood T cell repertoires in COVID-19. On the study more broadly: Whether acute or convalescent, the COVID-19 samples came from the United States, Italy and Spain.

CDR1 is LGHDT and CDR2 is YNNKEL in the germline V gene (reference sequence). Trimming removed 0 bases at V and 2 bases at J, with 13 bases between. This CDR3 spans 16 amino acids. Original methodology: Estimates of nucleated cell counts were drawn from the amplification of reference gene primers. Produced via immunoSEQ multiplex PCR; TCRdb's table is partial and in-frame only. The V and J calls and clone size come from that table; D and trimming were worked out from the DNA. This sample carries 200,000 to 250,000 clones, roughly 89% of them seen once, and the ten largest clones take more than 5.5%. The TCR originated in a man aged 55 to 70 who had recovered from COVID-19. The V and J genes are TRBV3-1 (or the pseudogene TRBV3-2) and TRBJ2-5; weak D call: TRBD2 (6 bases). Sequenced sample: peripheral blood. The CDR3, as DNA: TGTGCCAGCAGCCAAGACGGGGCGGGAACACAAGAGACCCAGTACTTC. This translates into CASSQDGAGTQETQYF.